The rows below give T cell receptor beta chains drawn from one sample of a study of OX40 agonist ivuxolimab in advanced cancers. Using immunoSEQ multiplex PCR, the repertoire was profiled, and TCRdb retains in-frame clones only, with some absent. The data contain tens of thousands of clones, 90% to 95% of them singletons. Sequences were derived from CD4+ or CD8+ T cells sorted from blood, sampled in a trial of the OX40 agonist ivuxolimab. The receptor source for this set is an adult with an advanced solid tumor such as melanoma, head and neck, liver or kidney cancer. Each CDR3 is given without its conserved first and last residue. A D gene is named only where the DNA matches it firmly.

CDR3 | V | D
ASSQESRGGTEAF | TRBV7-9 | .
AWSVGGNTEAF | TRBV30 | .
ASSTRRGDQPQH | TRBV6-6 | .
ASRLQGATNEKLF | TRBV6-1 | TRBD1
ASSLVGATNEKLF | TRBV11-3 | .
ASLEGGAREAF | TRBV28 | TRBD1
ASTPGAELYGYT | TRBV19 | .
ASSLFRENTEAF | TRBV5-1 | .
ASTAGGPWDTQY | TRBV6-5 | .
ASSFSADNEQF | TRBV11-3 | .